This T cell receptor beta chain was documented in a study of cytomegalovirus exposure and HLA in healthy donors (dated by TCRdb to 2017 to 2019). At the level of the whole study: An earlier analysis of about 560 of the donors reported roughly 300 Gb of sequence data and around 120 million unique TCR beta sequences obtained from about 200 million T cells. Around 300 gigabases of sequencing data and 80 million or so unique TCR sequences were included in an early release covering 550 to 650 HLA-typed donors. The genetic ancestry cluster associated with self-reported Caucasian donors included roughly four fifths of the approximately 400 genotyped donors. The aim of the study was to test whether cataloging public T cell receptors could identify signatures of past pathogen exposure. Using immunosequencing, the study profiled T cell repertoires from 666 subjects and related those repertoires to cytomegalovirus serostatus. In addition to the first cohort of 666 subjects, a separate validation cohort of 120 different subjects was used. High-throughput TCR immunosequencing, statistical association of individual TCRs with disease status, and machine learning were combined to predict cytomegalovirus infection status. A later analysis re-analyzed previously published TCR beta repertoires from approximately 670 donors and added high-resolution HLA genotyping to study TCR occurrence patterns. In the later analysis, no new phenotypic data were used to find candidate immune exposures; instead, reliance was placed on TCR beta sequences and their occurrence across donors. To decide whether each TCR beta V gene segment behaved as functional or pseudogenic, an earlier analysis of 587 of the donors relied on high-throughput TCR beta sequencing. Alongside the repertoire data, information on donor age, sex, ethnicity and CMV serostatus was compiled. A later genetic analysis used genome-wide SNP genotypes for about 65% of the roughly 700 donors, treating that subset as a discovery cohort. Every discovery cohort repertoire had been produced on one sequencing platform. Class I and class II HLA loci were covered by the typing at four-digit resolution. The number of donors typed differed by locus, with 629-630 for A, B, C, DRB1 and DQB1, approximately 500 for DQA1, 600 to 610 for DPA1, and approximately 470 for DPB1. Because of strong linkage in the cohort, roughly five DR-DQ haplotypes were treated as single units for association and clustering. Across some 400 genotyped donors of the cohort, an average of about 240,000 unique TCR beta nucleotide sequences per donor were sequenced, and roughly a sixth of those sequences were non-productive. Study-wide conclusions, independent of this receptor: According to a later analysis, parvovirus B19, influenza, CMV and Epstein-Barr virus appeared linked to several top co-occurrence clusters. Correlated functional status among segregating V segments might reflect linkage disequilibrium, but an unknown experimental factor could not be ruled out. Specific HLA alleles were associated with 16,951 TCR beta sequences at a false discovery rate of 0.05 in a later analysis. The authors suggested that the approach could potentially be generalized to other disease states and immunological phenotypes. Immune exposure information for the cohort was limited to CMV serostatus. A cluster of highly shared sequence variants was judged likely to be a technical artifact of the sequencing pipeline. The classifier was reported to diagnose cytomegalovirus status with high specificity and sensitivity in both the original and validation cohorts. Presence/absence analyses assumed roughly uniform sequencing depth across donors, an assumption that may not hold. According to a later analysis, most CMV-associated TCR beta chains appeared to be HLA-restricted, and the HLA associations seemed to be driven largely by CMV exposure. The cohort was sequenced for TCR beta chains only, and without alpha or paired-chain data the features that could be detected were limited. A further reported finding was that TCR beta sequences accurately predicted the HLA-A and HLA-B alleles for most subjects in the first cohort. In vitro tests confirmed that a few of the cytomegalovirus-associated TCR beta chains recognize cytomegalovirus antigens. The earlier analysis of almost 600 of the donors excluded 15 to 20 rarely observed V segments, including chromosome 9 orphons, because counts were too low. In a later analysis, TCR association rates were found to vary across HLA loci, with the most associated TCRs seen for DRB1 alleles and the fewest for HLA-C alleles. A total of fewer than 200 TCR beta chains were listed by the study as associated with cytomegalovirus. An earlier analysis of approximately 570 of the donors showed that most TCR beta V segments appeared in productive rearrangements either about 90% or about 30% of the time, which broadly matched IMGT annotations. Most TCR sequences were seen in very few donors, while some public TCRs were found in many individuals. According to a later genetic analysis, donors in an Asian-associated ancestry cluster had fewer N-insertions in productive TCRs than the approximately 670-donor mean. In a later analysis, HLA-associated TCR beta chains were found to be more clonally expanded and to have lower generation probabilities than equally common non-associated chains. When HLA alleles, especially DR and DQ, strongly co-occurred, attributing TCR associations to individual alleles was difficult. Because HLA typing was unavailable for some donors at each locus, only the typed subset was used in association tests. An association between a missense DCLRE1C variant and V-gene and J-gene trimming of TCR beta chains was found in a later genetic analysis and replicated in an independent cohort.

The cohort was made up of 666 healthy bone marrow donors. At the time of sampling, all cohort members were nominally healthy, though unrecorded immune exposures were likely present. The donor was CMV seronegative and was included in the group of around 320 seronegative cohort members. A peripheral blood sample was collected from each donor, and TCR beta sequencing was performed on peripheral blood mononuclear cells. The Qiagen DNeasy Blood Extraction Kit was used to extract genomic DNA from the blood cell samples. Note on this clone: The clone's antigen remains unknown. The input lacks base qualities; no much larger clone sits a single base away.

The library was obtained by the immunoSEQ multiplex PCR assay. For the multiplex PCR, a mixture combining 60 forward primers for TCR Vbeta segments and 13 reverse primers for TCR Jbeta segments was used. The CDR3 region of rearranged TCR beta genes was amplified from genomic DNA with a multiplex PCR assay. The Illumina HiSeq System was used to sequence the amplified TCR beta libraries as 87-base-pair reads. Per the source publication's procedure: A later analysis tallied tens of millions of unique TCR beta chains across the 666 repertoires, and 10 million to 11 million of those chains were shared by two or more donors. Raw reads were error-corrected and collapsed into unique sequences by a nearest-neighbor algorithm in which closely related sequences were merged to remove PCR and sequencing errors. CDR3 sequences were aligned to IMGT reference sequences to assign V, D and J gene segments. For a sequence to be retained, a match of at least six nucleotides to both a V gene segment and a J gene segment was required. A rearrangement counted as productive if the CDR3 had no stop codons and remained in frame with V and J, and every other rearrangement counted as non-productive. Following IMGT convention, CDR3 was defined as the stretch from the second conserved V-encoded cysteine up to the conserved J-encoded phenylalanine. The earlier analysis of about 570 of the donors excluded any sequence lacking an unambiguous match to a single V gene segment. In an earlier analysis of a few hundred of the donors, V segments were called functional above 56.7% productive rearrangements and were called segregating when the between-donor standard deviation exceeded 5%. A statistical classification framework was built to diagnose cytomegalovirus status from the catalog of TCR beta chain sequences. A later analysis assigned V and J genes by comparing TCR nucleotide sequences with IMGT/GENE-DB human TR gene sequences. The TCRdist pipeline was used in a later analysis to assign CDR3 sequences and most-parsimonious VDJ recombination scenarios. In a later analysis, each TCR beta chain was defined by its CDR3 amino acid sequence together with its V-gene family, and reads without a unique V-gene family were excluded. To address suspected cross-contamination and a sequencing artifact, a later analysis removed a few hundred highly shared, low-generation-probability nucleotide sequences. In a later analysis, a clonal expansion index for each public chain was calculated from normalized within-repertoire ranks of inferred template counts. Generation probabilities in a later analysis came from a VDJ recombination model fitted to out-of-frame rearrangements, and those results were checked against IGoR. Hypergeometric tests were used in a later analysis to score TCR-TCR, TCR-HLA and TCR-CMV co-occurrence, with a repertoire-size bias correction applied to the TCR pairs. A later analysis estimated false discovery rates by permuting HLA or CMV assignments 20 times. In a later analysis, co-occurring TCRs were grouped with DBSCAN, and TCRdist sequence similarity was added when clustering was performed within HLA-allele-positive subsets. For co-occurrence clustering, repertoires with fewer than 30,000 or more than 120,000 public chains were excluded, along with four to six repertoires with anomalous nucleotide sharing. TCRdb retrieved this table from immuneACCESS and kept in-frame rearrangements only. Not all clones are present; in checked studies, unresolved V genes account for under half, and no reason is known for the remainder. D and trimming come from the DNA, and the V and J calls and clone size come from that table. Recorded for this sample are 100,000 to 150,000 clones; about 82% of them occurred a single time. Together, the top ten hold about 1.9% of the sample.

This TCR was recovered from a man between 45 and 60 years old in good health and CMV-seronegative. Sequencing input: PBMCs.

The DNA is TGTGCCAGCAGTTCGGACAGGCGTAACTATGGCTACACCTTC. Its protein reads: CASSSDRRNYGYTF. This receptor chain uses TRBV6-5 and TRBJ1-2; 7 bases in the middle match TRBD1. The germline V and J ends show losses of 4 bases and 1 base respectively, and no gene match explains 3 bases of the junction. There are 14 amino acids in the CDR3, from cysteine to phenylalanine inclusive. Only the CDR3 DNA stays, 42 bases, in frame from base 1. CDR1 is given as MNHEY and CDR2 as SVGAGI, both from the germline V gene.